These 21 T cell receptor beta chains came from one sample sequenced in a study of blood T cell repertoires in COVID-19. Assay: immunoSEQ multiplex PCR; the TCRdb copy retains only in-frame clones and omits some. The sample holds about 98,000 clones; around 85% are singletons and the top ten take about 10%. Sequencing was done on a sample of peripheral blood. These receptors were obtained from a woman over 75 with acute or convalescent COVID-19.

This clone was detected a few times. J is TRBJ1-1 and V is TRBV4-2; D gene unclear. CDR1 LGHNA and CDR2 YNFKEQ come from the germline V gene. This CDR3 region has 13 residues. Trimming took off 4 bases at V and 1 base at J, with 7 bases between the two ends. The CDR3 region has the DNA TGTGCCAGCAGCCCAACAGAGAACACTGAAGCTTTCTTT. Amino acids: CASSPTENTEAFF.

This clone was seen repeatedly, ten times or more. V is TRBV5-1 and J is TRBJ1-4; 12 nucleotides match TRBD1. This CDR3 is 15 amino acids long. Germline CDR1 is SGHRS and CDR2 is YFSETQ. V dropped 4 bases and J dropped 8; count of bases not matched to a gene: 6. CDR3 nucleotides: TGCGCCAGCAGCCCCGGGACAGGGGGCGACGAAAAACTGTTTTTT. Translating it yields CASSPGTGGDEKLFF.

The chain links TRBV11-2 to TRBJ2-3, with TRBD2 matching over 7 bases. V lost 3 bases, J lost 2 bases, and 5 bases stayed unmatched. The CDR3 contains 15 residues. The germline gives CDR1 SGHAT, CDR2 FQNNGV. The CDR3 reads CASSFAGGTTDTQYF. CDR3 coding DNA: TGTGCCAGCAGCTTTGCCGGGGGGACCACAGATACGCAGTATTTT.

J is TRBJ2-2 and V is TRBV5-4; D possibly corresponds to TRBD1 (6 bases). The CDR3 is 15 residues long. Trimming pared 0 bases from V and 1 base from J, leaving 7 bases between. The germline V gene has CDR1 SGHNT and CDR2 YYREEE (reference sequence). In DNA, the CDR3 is TGTGCCAGCAGCTTGGGGGGGCGGAACACCGGGGAGCTGTTTTTT. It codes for CASSLGGRNTGELFF.

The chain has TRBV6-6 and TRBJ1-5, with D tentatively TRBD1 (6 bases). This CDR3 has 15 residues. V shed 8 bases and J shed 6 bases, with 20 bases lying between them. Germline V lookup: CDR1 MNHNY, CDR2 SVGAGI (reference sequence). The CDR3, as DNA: TGTGCCAGCGGATTTCCCGGGACATCGAGTCAGCCCCAGCATTTT. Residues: CASGFPGTSSQPQHF.

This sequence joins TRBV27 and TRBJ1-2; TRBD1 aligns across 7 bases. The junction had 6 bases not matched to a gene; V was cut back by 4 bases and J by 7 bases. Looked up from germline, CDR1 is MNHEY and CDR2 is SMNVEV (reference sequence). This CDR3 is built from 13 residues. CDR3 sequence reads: CASSSGTAFGYTF. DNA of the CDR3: TGTGCCAGCAGTTCGGGGACAGCTTTTGGCTACACCTTC.

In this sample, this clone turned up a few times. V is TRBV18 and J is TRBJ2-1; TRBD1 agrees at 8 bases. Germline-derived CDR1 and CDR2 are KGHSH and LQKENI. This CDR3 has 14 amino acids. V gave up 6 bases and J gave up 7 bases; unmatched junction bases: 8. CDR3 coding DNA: TGTGCCAGCTCCCCAGGGACAGGAAAGAATGAGCAGTTCTTC. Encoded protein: CASSPGTGKNEQFF. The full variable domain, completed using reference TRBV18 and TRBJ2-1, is NAGVMQNPRHLVRRRGQEARLRCSPMKGHSHVYWYRQLPEEGLKFMVYLQKENIIDESGMPKERFSAEFPKEGPSILRIQQVVRGDSAAYFCASSPGTGKNEQFFGPGTRLTVL.

Written as DNA, the CDR3 is TGTGCCAGCAGCCCAGGGACGGGGGGCAATCAGCCCCAGCATTTT. As protein: CASSPGTGGNQPQHF. This chain connects TRBV7-2 to TRBJ1-5; TRBD1 might be the D (5 bases). CDR1 and CDR2 (germline): SGHTA, FQGNSA. This CDR3 comprises 15 residues. Deletions cut 5 bases from V and 2 bases from J, with 13 bases between.

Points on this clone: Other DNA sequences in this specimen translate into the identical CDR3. The CDR3 coding sequence is TGTGCCAGCAGTTCACAGGGGGCCGACTATGGCTACACCTTC. Amino acid sequence: CASSSQGADYGYTF. The chain combines TRBV27 with TRBJ1-2, with 9 bases identical to TRBD1. J was trimmed by 3 bases and V by 4 bases; bases with no gene match: 3. CDR1 is MNHEY and CDR2 is SMNVEV in the germline V gene (reference sequence). CDR3 length: 14 residues.

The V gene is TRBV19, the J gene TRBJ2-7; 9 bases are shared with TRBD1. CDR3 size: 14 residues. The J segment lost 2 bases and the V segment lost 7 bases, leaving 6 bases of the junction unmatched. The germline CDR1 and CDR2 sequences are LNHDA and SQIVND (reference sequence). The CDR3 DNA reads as TGTGCCAGTAACGGGACAGGGCTAACCTACGAGCAGTACTTC. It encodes CASNGTGLTYEQYF.

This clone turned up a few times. The CDR3 is CAISPGGKDYNEQFF. CDR3 nucleotide sequence: TGTGCCATCTCCCCAGGAGGGAAAGACTACAATGAGCAGTTCTTC. The rearrangement uses TRBV10-3 and TRBJ2-1, with D maybe TRBD2 (6 bases). This CDR3 is built from 15 residues. CDR1 and CDR2 (germline): ENHRY, SYGVKD. V shed 8 bases and J shed 3 bases, with 17 bases lying between them.

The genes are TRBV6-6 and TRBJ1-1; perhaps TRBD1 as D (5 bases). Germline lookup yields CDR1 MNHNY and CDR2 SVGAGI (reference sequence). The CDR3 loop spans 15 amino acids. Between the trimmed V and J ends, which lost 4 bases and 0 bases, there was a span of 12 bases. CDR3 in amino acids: CASSLTASLNTEAFF. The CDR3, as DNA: TGTGCCAGCAGTTTGACAGCGTCTCTGAACACTGAAGCTTTCTTT.

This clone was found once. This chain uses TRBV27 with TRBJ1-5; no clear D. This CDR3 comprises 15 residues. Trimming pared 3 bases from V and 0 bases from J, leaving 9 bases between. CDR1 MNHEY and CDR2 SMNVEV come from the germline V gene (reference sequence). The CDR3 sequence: CASSLARHSNQPQHF. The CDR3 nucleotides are TGTGCCAGCAGTTTGGCCAGGCATAGCAATCAGCCCCAGCATTTT.

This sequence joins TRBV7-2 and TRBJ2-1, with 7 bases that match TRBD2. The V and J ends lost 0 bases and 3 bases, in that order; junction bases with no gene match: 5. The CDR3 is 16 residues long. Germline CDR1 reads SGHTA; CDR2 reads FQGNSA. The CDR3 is CASSLAPGEGYNEQFF. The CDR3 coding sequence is TGTGCCAGCAGCTTAGCACCGGGGGAGGGCTACAATGAGCAGTTCTTC. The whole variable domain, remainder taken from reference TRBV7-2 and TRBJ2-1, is GAGVSQSPSNKVTEKGKDVELRCDPISGHTALYWYRQSLGQGLEFLIYFQGNSAPDKSGLPSDRFSAERTGGSVSTLTIQRTQQEDSAVYLCASSLAPGEGYNEQFFGPGTRLTVL.

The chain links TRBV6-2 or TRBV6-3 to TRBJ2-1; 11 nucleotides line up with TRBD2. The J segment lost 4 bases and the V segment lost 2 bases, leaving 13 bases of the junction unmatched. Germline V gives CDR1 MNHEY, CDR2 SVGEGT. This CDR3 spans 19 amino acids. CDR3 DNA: TGTGCCAGCAGTTACCGATCGGCTAGCGGGGGGCCTATATACAATGAGCAGTTCTTC. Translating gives CASSYRSASGGPIYNEQFF.

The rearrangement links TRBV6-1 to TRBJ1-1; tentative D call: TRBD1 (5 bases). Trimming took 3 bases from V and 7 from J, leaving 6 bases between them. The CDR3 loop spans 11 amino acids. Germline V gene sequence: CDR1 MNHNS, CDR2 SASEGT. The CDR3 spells CASSEGLEAFF. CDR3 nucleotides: TGTGCCAGCAGTGAGGGGCTTGAAGCTTTCTTT.

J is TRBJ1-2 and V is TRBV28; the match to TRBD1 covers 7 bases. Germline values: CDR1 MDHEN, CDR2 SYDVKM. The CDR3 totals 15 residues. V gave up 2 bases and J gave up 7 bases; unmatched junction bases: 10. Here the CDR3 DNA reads TGTGCCAGCAGTTTACCCTCAGGGGGGTATTTTGGCTACACCTTC. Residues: CASSLPSGGYFGYTF.

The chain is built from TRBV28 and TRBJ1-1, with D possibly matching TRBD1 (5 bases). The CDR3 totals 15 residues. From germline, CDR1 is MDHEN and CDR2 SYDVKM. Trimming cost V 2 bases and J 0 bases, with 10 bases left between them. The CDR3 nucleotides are TGTGCCAGCAGTTTACCGGACAAACTGAACACTGAAGCTTTCTTT. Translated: CASSLPDKLNTEAFF.

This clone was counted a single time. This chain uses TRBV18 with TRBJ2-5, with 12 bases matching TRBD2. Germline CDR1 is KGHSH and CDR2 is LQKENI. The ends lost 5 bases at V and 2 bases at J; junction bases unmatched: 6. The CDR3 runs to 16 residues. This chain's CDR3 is CASSKGTSGSQETQYF. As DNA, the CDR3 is TGTGCCAGCTCAAAGGGGACTAGCGGGTCGCAAGAGACCCAGTACTTC.

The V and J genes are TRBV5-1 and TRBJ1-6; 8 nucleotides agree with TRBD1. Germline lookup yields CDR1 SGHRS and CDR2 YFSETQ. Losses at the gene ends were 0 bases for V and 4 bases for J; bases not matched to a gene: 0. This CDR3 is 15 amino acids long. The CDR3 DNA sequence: TGCGCCAGCAGCTTGGACAGGGGGTATAATTCACCCCTCCACTTT. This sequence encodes CASSLDRGYNSPLHF.

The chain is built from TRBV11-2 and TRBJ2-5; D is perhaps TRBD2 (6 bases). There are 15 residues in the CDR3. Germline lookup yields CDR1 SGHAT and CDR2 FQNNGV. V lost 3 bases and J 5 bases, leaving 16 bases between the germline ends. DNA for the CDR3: TGTGCCAGCAGCTTGGGAGTGGGAGGAGGGGAGACCCAGTACTTC. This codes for CASSLGVGGGETQYF.